These T cell receptor beta chains were read from a single sample in a study of T cell responses to AZD1222 COVID-19 vaccine. Assay used: immunoSEQ multiplex PCR; TCRdb lists only in-frame clones, some missing. The sample contains about 120,000 clones, roughly 91% of which appear only once. Here the sequenced sample was peripheral blood, taken 28 days after the second AZD1222 dose. These TCRs come from an adult who received the AZD1222 COVID-19 vaccine. CDR3s include the opening cysteine and the closing phenylalanine or tryptophan. A D gene is named only where the DNA matches it firmly. Expanded clones get a size class; other rows say once, few or many, or leave the size out.

DNA,CDR3,J,size,D,V
TGTGCCAGCAGCTTACCAGGGCAGAATGGCTACACCTTC,CASSLPGQNGYTF,TRBJ1-2,-,-,TRBV7-2
TGTGCCACCAGTGACTCTCGAGGCCGACCGGTGCGTCAGCCCCAGCATTTT,CATSDSRGRPVRQPQHF,TRBJ1-5,-,-,TRBV24-1
TGTGCCAGCAGCTTAGAAGGACAGGGGGCGCCTACTGGGGCCAACGTCCTGACTTTC,CASSLEGQGAPTGANVLTF,TRBJ2-6,-,TRBD1,TRBV7-2
TGCGCCAGCAGCGTCGGGACAGGTCGTTCCTACGAGCAGTACTTC,CASSVGTGRSYEQYF,TRBJ2-7,-,TRBD1,TRBV5-1
TGCGCCAGCAGCTGGGGACTAGCGGGGGCCCAAAACTACGAGCAGTACTTC,CASSWGLAGAQNYEQYF,TRBJ2-7,-,TRBD2,TRBV5-1
TGTGCCAGCAGCCTAGGACTGATGGCGGCAGATACGCAGTATTTT,CASSLGLMAADTQYF,TRBJ2-3,-,-,TRBV9
TGTGCCAGCAGCTTAGCGCTAGGGCAGGACCCCTATGGCTACACCTTC,CASSLALGQDPYGYTF,TRBJ1-2,-,-,TRBV7-2
TGCGCCAGCAGCTACTCCCAAGCGAACACTGAAGCTTTCTTT,CASSYSQANTEAFF,TRBJ1-1,-,-,TRBV4-1
TGTGCCTGGAGTGTAACTCACGGGGCTGGTGAAAAACTGTTTTTT,CAWSVTHGAGEKLFF,TRBJ1-4,-,-,TRBV30
TGCGCCAGCAGCTTGGTTGGGGAAACTGAAGCTTTCTTT,CASSLVGETEAFF,TRBJ1-1,-,-,TRBV5-1
TGTGCCAGCAGTGAATTTTCCATTGGGAGCGGGAGGAAGAATGAGCAGTTCTTC,CASSEFSIGSGRKNEQFF,TRBJ2-1,-,TRBD2,TRBV6-1
TGCGCCAGCAGCTGGGGGCTAGACGAGACCCAGTACTTC,CASSWGLDETQYF,TRBJ2-5,-,-,TRBV5-1
TGTGCCAGCAGCTTAACAGGGGGCTCCGGGGAGCTGTTTTTT,CASSLTGGSGELFF,TRBJ2-2,once,TRBD1,TRBV7-2
TGTGCCAGCAGCTTGAGTCCGGGGGACTCCTATAATTCACCCCTCCACTTT,CASSLSPGDSYNSPLHF,TRBJ1-6,-,-,TRBV5-4
TGTGCCAGCAGCGTAGCTACGAACACCGGGGAGCTGTTTTTT,CASSVATNTGELFF,TRBJ2-2,-,-,TRBV9
TGTGCCACCAGCAGAGGTGGGGCCAACGTCCTGACTTTC,CATSRGGANVLTF,TRBJ2-6,-,-,TRBV15
TGTGCCAGCAGCTTAGCGATCGCTACCTCACCCCTCCACTTT,CASSLAIATSPLHF,TRBJ1-6,-,-,TRBV11-2
TGCGCCAGCACAGCCCAGAGTCCGGGAGATGAGCAGTTCTTC,CASTAQSPGDEQFF,TRBJ2-1,-,-,TRBV5-1
TGTGCCAGCAGCTCCACAGGGGGCGGCCGGGACGGGGAGCTGTTTTTT,CASSSTGGGRDGELFF,TRBJ2-2,-,TRBD1,TRBV5-4
TGCAGCGGGACGGGGACAGGGGGATTTGGTGAGCAGTTCTTC,CSGTGTGGFGEQFF,TRBJ2-1,-,TRBD1,TRBV29-1
TGTGCCAGCAGTTTAAGCGGAAACACCATATATTTT,CASSLSGNTIYF,TRBJ1-3,-,-,TRBV12-3/TRBV12-4
TGTGCCAGTAGTATAGTACAGTCTTCCGGGGAGCTGTTTTTT,CASSIVQSSGELFF,TRBJ2-2,few,-,TRBV19
TGTGCCAGCAAGGGAGAATACGAGCAGTACTTC,CASKGEYEQYF,TRBJ2-7,-,-,TRBV7-9
TGCAGTGCTAGTTCAGGGGTACGCACAGATACGCAGTATTTT,CSASSGVRTDTQYF,TRBJ2-3,-,-,TRBV20-1
TGTGCCAGCAGCCAAGGTCTAGCGGGATTCGCCGGGGAGCTGTTTTTT,CASSQGLAGFAGELFF,TRBJ2-2,-,TRBD2,TRBV3-1/TRBV3-2
TGTGCCAGCAGTTTTTGGGGCTCCCACGAGCAGTACTTC,CASSFWGSHEQYF,TRBJ2-7,-,-,TRBV12-3/TRBV12-4
TGTGCCAGCAGCCAAGGACGACGACTAGCGGGGGGGGAGACCCAGTACTTC,CASSQGRRLAGGETQYF,TRBJ2-5,-,TRBD2,TRBV3-1/TRBV3-2
TGTGCCAGCAGCGTAGAAAGCGGGAGGGCCCGTGAGCAGTTCTTC,CASSVESGRAREQFF,TRBJ2-1,-,TRBD2,TRBV9
TGTGCCTCATCAGGGGGCACAGGGCCCTATGGCTACACCTTC,CASSGGTGPYGYTF,TRBJ1-2,-,TRBD1,TRBV30
TGCGCCAGCAGTGAGACCAGGGGAGACACTGAAGCTTTCTTT,CASSETRGDTEAFF,TRBJ1-1,once,-,TRBV10-2